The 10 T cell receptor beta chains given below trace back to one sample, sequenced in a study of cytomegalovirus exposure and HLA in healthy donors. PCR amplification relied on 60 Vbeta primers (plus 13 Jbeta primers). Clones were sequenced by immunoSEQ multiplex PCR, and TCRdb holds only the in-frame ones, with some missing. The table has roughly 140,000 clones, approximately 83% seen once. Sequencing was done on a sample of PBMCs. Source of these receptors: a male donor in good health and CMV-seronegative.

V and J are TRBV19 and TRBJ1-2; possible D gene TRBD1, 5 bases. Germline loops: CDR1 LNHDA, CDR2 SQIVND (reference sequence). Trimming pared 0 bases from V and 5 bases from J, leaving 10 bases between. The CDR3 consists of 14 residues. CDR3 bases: TGTGCCAGTAGTATAGATTTGGGGCAGTATGGCTACACCTTC. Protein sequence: CASSIDLGQYGYTF.

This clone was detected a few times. The CDR3 region is CASSAYNEQFF. CDR3 bases: TGCGCCAGTTCAGCGTACAATGAGCAGTTCTTC. The J gene is TRBJ2-1, the V gene TRBV4-3; no firm D call. The V end lost 9 bases, the J end lost 4 bases, and 7 bases lay between the germline ends. The CDR3 sequence is 11 residues long. Germline loops: CDR1 LGHNA, CDR2 YSLEER.

CDR3 region: CASSRRVHNEQFF. For the CDR3, the DNA is TGTGCCAGTAGTCGCCGGGTTCACAATGAGCAGTTCTTC. The chain combines TRBV19 with TRBJ2-1, with no clear D. Trimming shortened V by 5 bases and J by 5 bases, and 10 bases separated the two germline ends. Germline V gives CDR1 LNHDA, CDR2 SQIVND (reference sequence). This CDR3 is built from 13 residues.

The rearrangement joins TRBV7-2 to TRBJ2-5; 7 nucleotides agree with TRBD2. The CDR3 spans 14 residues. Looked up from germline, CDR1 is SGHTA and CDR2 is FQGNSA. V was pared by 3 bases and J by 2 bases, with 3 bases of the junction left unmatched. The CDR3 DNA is TGTGCCAGCAGCTTGGGGGGGAAACAAGAGACCCAGTACTTC. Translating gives CASSLGGKQETQYF.

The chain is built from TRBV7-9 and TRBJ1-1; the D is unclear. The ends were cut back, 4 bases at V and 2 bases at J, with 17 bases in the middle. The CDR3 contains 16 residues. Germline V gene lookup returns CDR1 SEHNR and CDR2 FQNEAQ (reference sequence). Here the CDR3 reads CASSYAPAARNTEAFF. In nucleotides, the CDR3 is TGTGCCAGCAGCTACGCCCCGGCGGCGAGAAACACTGAAGCTTTCTTT.

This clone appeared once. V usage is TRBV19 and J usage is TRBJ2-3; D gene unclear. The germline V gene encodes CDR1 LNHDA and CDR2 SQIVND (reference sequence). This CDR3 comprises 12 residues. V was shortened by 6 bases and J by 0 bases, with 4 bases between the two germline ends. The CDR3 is CASSKSTDTQYF. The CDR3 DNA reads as TGTGCCAGTAGCAAAAGCACAGATACGCAGTATTTT. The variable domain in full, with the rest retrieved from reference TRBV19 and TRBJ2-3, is DGGITQSPKYLFRKEGQNVTLSCEQNLNHDAMYWYRQDPGQGLRLIYYSQIVNDFQKGDIAEGYSVSREKKESFPLTVTSAQKNPTAFYLCASSKSTDTQYFGPGTRLTVL.

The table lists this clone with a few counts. The CDR3 nucleotides are TGTGCCAGCACCTCGGGGACAGGAAGCTCTGGGGCCAACGTCCTGACTTTC. It yields the protein CASTSGTGSSGANVLTF. This chain uses TRBV28 with TRBJ2-6, with 8 bases that match TRBD1. The CDR3 covers 17 residues. With 7 bases clipped from V and 0 bases from J, the junction kept 8 bases outside the gene matches. CDR1 MDHEN and CDR2 SYDVKM come from the germline V gene.

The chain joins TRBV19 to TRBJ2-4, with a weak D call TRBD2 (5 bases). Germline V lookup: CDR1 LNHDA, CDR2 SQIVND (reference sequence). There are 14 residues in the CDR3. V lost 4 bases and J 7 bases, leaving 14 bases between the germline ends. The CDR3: CASSTLLVMNIQYF. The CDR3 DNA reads TGTGCCAGTAGTACCCTACTAGTTATGAACATTCAGTACTTC.

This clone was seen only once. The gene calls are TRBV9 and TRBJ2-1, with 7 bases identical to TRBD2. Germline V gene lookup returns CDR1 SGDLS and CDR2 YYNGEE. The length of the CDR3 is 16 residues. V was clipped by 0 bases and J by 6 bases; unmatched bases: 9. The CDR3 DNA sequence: TGTGCCAGCAGCGTAGCTAGCCGGGACTACATCAATGAGCAGTTCTTC. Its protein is CASSVASRDYINEQFF.

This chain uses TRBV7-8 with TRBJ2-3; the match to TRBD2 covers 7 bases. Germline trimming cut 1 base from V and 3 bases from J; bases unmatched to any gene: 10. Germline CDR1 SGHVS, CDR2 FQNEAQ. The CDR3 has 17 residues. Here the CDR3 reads CASSLEWAGVETDTQYF. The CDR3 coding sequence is TGTGCCAGCAGCTTAGAGTGGGCGGGAGTAGAGACAGATACGCAGTATTTT.